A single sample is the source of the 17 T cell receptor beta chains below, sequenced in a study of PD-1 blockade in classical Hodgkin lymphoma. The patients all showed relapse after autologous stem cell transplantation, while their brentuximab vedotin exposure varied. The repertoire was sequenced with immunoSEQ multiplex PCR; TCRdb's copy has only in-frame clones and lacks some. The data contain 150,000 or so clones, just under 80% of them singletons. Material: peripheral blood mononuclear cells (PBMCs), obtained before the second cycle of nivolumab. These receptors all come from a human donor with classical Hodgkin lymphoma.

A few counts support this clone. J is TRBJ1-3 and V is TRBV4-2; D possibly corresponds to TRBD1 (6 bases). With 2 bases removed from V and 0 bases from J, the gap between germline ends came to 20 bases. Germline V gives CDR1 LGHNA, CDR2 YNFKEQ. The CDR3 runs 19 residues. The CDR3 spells CASSQRVLTGENSGNTIYF. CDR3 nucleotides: TGTGCCAGCAGCCAAAGGGTCCTGACAGGAGAAAACTCTGGAAACACCATATATTTT.

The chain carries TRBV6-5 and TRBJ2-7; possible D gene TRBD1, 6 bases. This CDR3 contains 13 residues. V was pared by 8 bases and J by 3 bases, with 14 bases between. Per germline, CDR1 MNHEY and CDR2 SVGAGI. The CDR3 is CASAPGHRYEQYF. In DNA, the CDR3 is TGTGCCAGCGCCCCGGGACACCGCTACGAGCAGTACTTC.

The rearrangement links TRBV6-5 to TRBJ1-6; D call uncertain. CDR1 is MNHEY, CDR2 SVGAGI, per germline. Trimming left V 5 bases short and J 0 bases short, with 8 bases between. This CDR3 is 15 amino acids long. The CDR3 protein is CASSNRDSYNSPLHF. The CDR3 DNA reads TGTGCCAGCAGTAACCGGGACTCCTATAATTCACCCCTCCACTTT.

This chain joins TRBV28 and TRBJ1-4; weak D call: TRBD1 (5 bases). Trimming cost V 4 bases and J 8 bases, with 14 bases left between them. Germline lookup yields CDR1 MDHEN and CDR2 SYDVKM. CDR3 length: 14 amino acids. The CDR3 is CASSSPGGEEKLFF. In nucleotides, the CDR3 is TGTGCCAGCAGTTCCCCCGGGGGGGAAGAAAAACTGTTTTTT.

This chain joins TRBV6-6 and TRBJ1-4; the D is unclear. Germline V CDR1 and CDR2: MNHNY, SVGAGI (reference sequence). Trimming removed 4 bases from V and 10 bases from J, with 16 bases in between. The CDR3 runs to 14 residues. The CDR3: CASSSISPGGKLFF. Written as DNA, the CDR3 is TGTGCCAGCAGTTCGATTAGCCCAGGAGGAAAACTGTTTTTT.

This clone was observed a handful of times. CDR3 sequence: CSVEASGRDPGGVYNEQFF. The CDR3 nucleotides read TGCAGCGTTGAGGCTAGCGGGAGGGACCCAGGTGGGGTTTACAATGAGCAGTTCTTC. V gene TRBV29-1 combines with J gene TRBJ2-1; 12 bases align to TRBD2. From germline, CDR1 is SQVTM and CDR2 ANQGSEA. This CDR3 spans 19 amino acids. The ends lost 3 bases at V and 4 bases at J; junction bases unmatched: 16.

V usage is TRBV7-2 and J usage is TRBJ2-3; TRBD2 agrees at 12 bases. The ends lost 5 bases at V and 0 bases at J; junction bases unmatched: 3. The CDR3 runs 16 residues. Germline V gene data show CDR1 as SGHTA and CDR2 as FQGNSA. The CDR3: CASSLTSGGSTDTQYF. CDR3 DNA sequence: TGTGCCAGCAGCCTGACTAGCGGGGGCAGCACAGATACGCAGTATTTT.

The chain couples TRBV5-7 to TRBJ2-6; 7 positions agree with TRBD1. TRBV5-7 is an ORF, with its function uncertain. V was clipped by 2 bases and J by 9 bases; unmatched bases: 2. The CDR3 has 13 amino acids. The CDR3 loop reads CASSFGQDNVLTF. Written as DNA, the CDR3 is TGTGCCAGCAGCTTCGGACAGGACAACGTCCTGACTTTC.

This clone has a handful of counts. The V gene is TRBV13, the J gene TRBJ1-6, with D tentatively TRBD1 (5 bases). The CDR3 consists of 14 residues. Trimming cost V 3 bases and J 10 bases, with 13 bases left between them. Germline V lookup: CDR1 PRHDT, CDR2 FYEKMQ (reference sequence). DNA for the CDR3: TGTGCCAGCAGCTTGGGGGAAGAGGTCTCACCCCTCCACTTT. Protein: CASSLGEEVSPLHF.

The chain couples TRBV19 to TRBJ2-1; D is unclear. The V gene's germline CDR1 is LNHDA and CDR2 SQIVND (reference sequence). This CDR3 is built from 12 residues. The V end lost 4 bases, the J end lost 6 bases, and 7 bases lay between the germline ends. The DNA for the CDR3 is TGTGCCAGTAGTACCGGAATCAATGAGCAGTTCTTC. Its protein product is CASSTGINEQFF.

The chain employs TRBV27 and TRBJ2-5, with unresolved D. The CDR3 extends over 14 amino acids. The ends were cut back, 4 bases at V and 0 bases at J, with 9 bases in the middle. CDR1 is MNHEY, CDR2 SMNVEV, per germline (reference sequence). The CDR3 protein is CASSSLSHQETQYF. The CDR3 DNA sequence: TGTGCCAGCAGTTCCTTGTCCCACCAAGAGACCCAGTACTTC.

The CDR3 region is CASSMGGFNQPQHF. CDR3 sequence (DNA): TGTGCCAGTAGTATGGGGGGCTTCAATCAGCCCCAGCATTTT. J is TRBJ1-5 and V is TRBV19; the D gene is possibly TRBD1 (6 bases). The germline V gene has CDR1 LNHDA and CDR2 SQIVND (reference sequence). CDR3 length: 14 amino acids. Trimming cost V 3 bases and J 3 bases, with 9 bases left between them.

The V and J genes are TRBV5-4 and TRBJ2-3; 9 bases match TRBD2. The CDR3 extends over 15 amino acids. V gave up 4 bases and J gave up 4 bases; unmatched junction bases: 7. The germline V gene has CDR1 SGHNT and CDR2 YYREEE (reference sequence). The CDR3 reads CASSTGLARADTQYF. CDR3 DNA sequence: TGTGCCAGCAGCACTGGACTAGCGAGGGCAGATACGCAGTATTTT.

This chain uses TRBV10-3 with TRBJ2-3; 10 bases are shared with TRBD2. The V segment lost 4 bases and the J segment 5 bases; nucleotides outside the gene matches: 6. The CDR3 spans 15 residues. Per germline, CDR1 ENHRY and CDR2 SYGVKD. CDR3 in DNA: TGTGCCATCAGTGGGAAAAGCGGGAGGGGAGATACGCAGTATTTT. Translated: CAISGKSGRGDTQYF.

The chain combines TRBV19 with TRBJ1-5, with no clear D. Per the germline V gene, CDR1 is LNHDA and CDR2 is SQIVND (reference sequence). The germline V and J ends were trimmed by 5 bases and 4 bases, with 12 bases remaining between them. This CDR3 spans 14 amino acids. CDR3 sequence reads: CASSGGRFNQPQHF. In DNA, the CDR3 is TGTGCCAGTAGTGGTGGACGTTTTAATCAGCCCCAGCATTTT.

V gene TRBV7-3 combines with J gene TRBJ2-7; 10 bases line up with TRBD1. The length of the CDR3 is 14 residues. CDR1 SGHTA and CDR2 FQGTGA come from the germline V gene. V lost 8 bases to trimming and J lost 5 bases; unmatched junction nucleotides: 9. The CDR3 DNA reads TGTGCCAGCGGCCCGGGACAGGGGTACCACGAGCAGTACTTC. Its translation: CASGPGQGYHEQYF. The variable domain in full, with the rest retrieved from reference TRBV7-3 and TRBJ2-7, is GAGVSQTPSNKVTEKGKYVELRCDPISGHTALYWYRQSLGQGPEFLIYFQGTGAADDSGLPNDRFFAVRPEGSVSTLKIQRTERGDSAVYLCASGPGQGYHEQYFGPGTRLTVT.

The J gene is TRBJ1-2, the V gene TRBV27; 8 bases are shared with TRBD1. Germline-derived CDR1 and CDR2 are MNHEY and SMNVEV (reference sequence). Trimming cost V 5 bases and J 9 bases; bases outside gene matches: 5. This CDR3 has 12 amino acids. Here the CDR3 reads CASSPQGDRYTF. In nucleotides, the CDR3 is TGTGCCAGCAGTCCACAGGGGGATCGCTACACCTTC.